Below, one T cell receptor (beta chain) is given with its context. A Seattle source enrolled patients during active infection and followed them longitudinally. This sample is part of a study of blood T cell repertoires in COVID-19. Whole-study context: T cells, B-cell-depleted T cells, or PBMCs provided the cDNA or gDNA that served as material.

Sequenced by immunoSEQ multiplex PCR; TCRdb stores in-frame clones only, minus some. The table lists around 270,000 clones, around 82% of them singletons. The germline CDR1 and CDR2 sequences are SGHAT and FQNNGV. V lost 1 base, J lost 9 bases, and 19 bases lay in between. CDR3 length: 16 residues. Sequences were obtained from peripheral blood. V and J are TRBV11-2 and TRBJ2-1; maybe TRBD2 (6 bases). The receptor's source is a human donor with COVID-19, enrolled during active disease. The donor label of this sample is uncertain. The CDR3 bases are TGTGCCAGCAGCTTAGGGCGGGCCGAGGGCGGGACTGAGCAGTTCTTC. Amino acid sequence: CASSLGRAEGGTEQFF. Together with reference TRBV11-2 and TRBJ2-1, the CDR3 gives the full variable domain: EAGVAQSPRYKIIEKRQSVAFWCNPISGHATLYWYQQILGQGPKLLIQFQNNGVVDDSQLPKDRFSAERLKGVDSTLKIQPAKLEDSAVYLCASSLGRAEGGTEQFFGPGTRLTVL.